Reported below is one T cell receptor beta chain. The antigen remains undetermined. The source of the sample is a study of blood T cells in healthy people across ages. Study-wide results and caveats: A greater number of naive CD4+ cells and higher diversity distinguished long-lived donors from aged donors.

Then a second PCR, running roughly 7 to 11 cycles, was carried out with a sample-barcoded 5' primer and a J-beta primer mix. TCRdb re-called the 5' RACE reads with MiXCR, one entry per CDR3 protein. Of about 800,000 distinct CDR3 sequences listed, around 25% are singletons. This CDR3 region has 14 residues. The germline V and J ends were trimmed by 0 bases and 12 bases, with 14 bases remaining between them. In germline, CDR1 is SGHTA, CDR2 FQGNSA. The data also belong to a second study, concerning T cells of mothers and their children. That study reports: TCR recombination output is shaped by thymic selection similarly in related and unrelated pairs.

This chain uses TRBV7-2 with TRBJ1-4, with a weak D call TRBD1 (5 bases). The source material was blood. The TCR comes from a boy aged 5-17 years in good health. CDR3 DNA: TGTGCCAGCAGCTTAGCGGGAGTGGGGGTCGAACTGTTTTTT. Protein: CASSLAGVGVELFF. Combining the CDR3 with reference TRBV7-2 and TRBJ1-4 gives the whole variable domain GAGVSQSPSNKVTEKGKDVELRCDPISGHTALYWYRQSLGQGLEFLIYFQGNSAPDKSGLPSDRFSAERTGGSVSTLTIQRTQQEDSAVYLCASSLAGVGVELFFGSGTQLSVL.